The TCR beta chain under discussion was sequenced for a study of T cells in Graves' hyperthyroidism and ophthalmopathy. Deletions cut 1 base from V and 3 bases from J, with 10 bases between. CDR1 and CDR2 from the germline V gene are SGHTA and FQGNSA. The CDR3 runs to 14 residues. Aged 18 to 65, the patients had hyperthyroidism that was newly diagnosed and had lasted under 2 months. Researchers amplified the TCR beta CDR3 regions from RNA transcripts. First-round RT-PCR of the TCR CDR3 relied on the HTBI primer set. TCRdb redid the calling of the multiplex PCR reads with MiXCR, one entry per CDR3 protein. The sample consists of under 400,000 distinct CDR3 sequences, approximately 13% of them appearing once.

This TCR derives from a woman aged 55-75 years with Graves' hyperthyroidism. The sequenced sample consisted of blood. The V call is TRBV7-2, the J call TRBJ2-7; D not resolved. In nucleotides, the CDR3 is TGTGCCAGCAGCTTAGTAGCAGGAGACTACGAGCAGTACTTC. Translating it yields CASSLVAGDYEQYF. The full variable domain, rest sourced from reference TRBV7-2 and TRBJ2-7, is GAGVSQSPSNKVTEKGKDVELRCDPISGHTALYWYRQSLGQGLEFLIYFQGNSAPDKSGLPSDRFSAERTGGSVSTLTIQRTQQEDSAVYLCASSLVAGDYEQYFGPGTRLTVT.